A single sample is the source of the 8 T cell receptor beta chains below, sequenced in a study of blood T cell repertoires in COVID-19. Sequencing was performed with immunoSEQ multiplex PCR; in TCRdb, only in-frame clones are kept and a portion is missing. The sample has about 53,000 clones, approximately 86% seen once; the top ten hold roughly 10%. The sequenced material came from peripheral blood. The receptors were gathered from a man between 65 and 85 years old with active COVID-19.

CDR3 nucleotide sequence: TGTGCCAGCAGTCGGGACAGTCCCCTACAGAGTGGTGGCTACACCTTC. It specifies CASSRDSPLQSGGYTF. The chain is built from TRBV7-9 and TRBJ1-2; 7 bases fit TRBD1. CDR1 SEHNR and CDR2 FQNEAQ come from the germline V gene (reference sequence). V shed 6 bases, J shed 7 bases, and the junction held 17 bases outside the gene matches. The CDR3 length is 16 residues.

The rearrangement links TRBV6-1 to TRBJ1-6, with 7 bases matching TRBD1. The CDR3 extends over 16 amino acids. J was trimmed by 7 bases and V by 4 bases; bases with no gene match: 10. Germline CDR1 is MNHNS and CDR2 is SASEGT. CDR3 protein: CASSGGEGAGNSPLHF. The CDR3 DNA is TGTGCCAGCAGTGGGGGAGAGGGGGCAGGGAATTCACCCCTCCACTTT.

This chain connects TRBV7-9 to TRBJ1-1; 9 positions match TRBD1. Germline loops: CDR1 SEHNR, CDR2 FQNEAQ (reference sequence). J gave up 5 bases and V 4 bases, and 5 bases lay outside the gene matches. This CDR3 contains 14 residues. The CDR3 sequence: CASSSGQGYTEAFF. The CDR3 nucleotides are TGTGCCAGCAGCTCCGGACAGGGGTATACTGAAGCTTTCTTT.

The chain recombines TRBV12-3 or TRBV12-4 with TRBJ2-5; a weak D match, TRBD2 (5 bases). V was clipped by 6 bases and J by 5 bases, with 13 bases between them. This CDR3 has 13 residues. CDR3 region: CASSQPRGETQYF. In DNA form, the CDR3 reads TGTGCCAGCAGCCAACCCCGAGGGGAGACCCAGTACTTC.

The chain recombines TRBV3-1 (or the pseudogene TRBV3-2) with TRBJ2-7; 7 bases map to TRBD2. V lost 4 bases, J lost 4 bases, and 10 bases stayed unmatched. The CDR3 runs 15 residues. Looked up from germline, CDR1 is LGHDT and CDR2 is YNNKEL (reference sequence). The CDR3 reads CASSLDPGGTYEQYF. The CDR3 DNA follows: TGTGCCAGCAGCCTAGACCCCGGGGGGACTTACGAGCAGTACTTC.

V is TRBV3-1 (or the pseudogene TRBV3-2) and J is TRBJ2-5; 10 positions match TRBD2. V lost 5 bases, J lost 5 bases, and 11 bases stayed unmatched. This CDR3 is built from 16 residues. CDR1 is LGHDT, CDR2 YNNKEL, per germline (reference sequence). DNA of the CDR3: TGTGCCAGCAGCGAAGGGGCCCTAGCGGGGGACGAGACCCAGTACTTC. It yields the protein CASSEGALAGDETQYF.

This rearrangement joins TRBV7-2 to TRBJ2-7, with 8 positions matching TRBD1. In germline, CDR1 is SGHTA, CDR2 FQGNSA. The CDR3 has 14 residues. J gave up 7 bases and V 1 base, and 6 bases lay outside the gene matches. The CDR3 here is CASSLGRGLGEQYF. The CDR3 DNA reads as TGTGCCAGCAGCTTAGGCAGGGGGCTGGGTGAGCAGTACTTC. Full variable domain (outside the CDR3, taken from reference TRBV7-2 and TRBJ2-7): GAGVSQSPSNKVTEKGKDVELRCDPISGHTALYWYRQSLGQGLEFLIYFQGNSAPDKSGLPSDRFSAERTGGSVSTLTIQRTQQEDSAVYLCASSLGRGLGEQYFGPGTRLTVT.

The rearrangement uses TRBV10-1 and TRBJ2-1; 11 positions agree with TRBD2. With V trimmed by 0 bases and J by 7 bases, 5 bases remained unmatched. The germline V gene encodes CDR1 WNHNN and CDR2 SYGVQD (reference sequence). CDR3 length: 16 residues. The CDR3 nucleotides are TGCGCCAGCAGTGAGTCGGGGACTAGCGGTGGTAATGAGCAGTTCTTC. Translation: CASSESGTSGGNEQFF.